This is a list of T cell receptor beta chains from one sample in a study of Graves' ophthalmopathy and Graves' hyperthyroidism. TCRdb ran MiXCR on the multiplex PCR reads and lists one entry per CDR3 protein. The data contain hundreds of thousands of distinct CDR3 sequences, roughly 39% of them seen just once; the ten biggest clones take up 3% to 4%. Sequenced material: peripheral blood. These receptors all stem from an adult man with Graves' ophthalmopathy. CDR3s include the opening cysteine and the closing phenylalanine or tryptophan. Each record gives: CDR3 protein, CDR3 DNA, J gene, V gene, clone size, D gene. D genes are given only for firm matches. Size is stated for part of the rows, as once, few or many counts, or as a class when the clone is expanded.

CDR3aa: CASSRGQSAQETQYF
CDR3nt: TGTGCCAGCAGCCGTGGACAGTCGGCGCAAGAGACCCAGTACTTC
j_gene: TRBJ2-5
v_gene: TRBV7-8
abundance: -
d_gene: -

CDR3aa: CASSRGRLNTEAFF
CDR3nt: TGTGCCAGCAGTCGCGGACGGTTGAACACTGAAGCTTTCTTT
j_gene: TRBJ1-1
v_gene: TRBV11-3
abundance: many
d_gene: -

CDR3aa: CASSFGDRVSYGYTF
CDR3nt: TGTGCCAGCAGTTTCGGGGACAGGGTTAGCTATGGCTACACCTTC
j_gene: TRBJ1-2
v_gene: TRBV12-3/TRBV12-4
abundance: many
d_gene: TRBD1

CDR3aa: CAISEFTGSNQPQHF
CDR3nt: TGTGCCATCAGTGAGTTTACAGGGAGCAATCAGCCCCAGCATTTT
j_gene: TRBJ1-5
v_gene: TRBV10-3
abundance: -
d_gene: -

CDR3aa: CASSRSNRVGAYEQYF
CDR3nt: TGCGCCAGCAGCCGTTCTAACAGGGTGGGAGCCTACGAGCAGTACTTC
j_gene: TRBJ2-7
v_gene: TRBV5-1
abundance: -
d_gene: -

CDR3aa: CATSRETGPPYEQYF
CDR3nt: TGTGCCACCAGCAGAGAAACGGGACCGCCCTACGAGCAGTACTTC
j_gene: TRBJ2-7
v_gene: TRBV15
abundance: -
d_gene: -

CDR3aa: CASTLEQGATTEAFF
CDR3nt: TGTGCCAGCACCCTTGAACAGGGGGCGACCACTGAAGCTTTCTTT
j_gene: TRBJ1-1
v_gene: TRBV2
abundance: many
d_gene: TRBD1

CDR3aa: CASSTGTGATNEKLFF
CDR3nt: TGTGCCAGTAGTACCGGGACAGGGGCAACTAATGAAAAACTGTTTTTT
j_gene: TRBJ1-4
v_gene: TRBV2
abundance: -
d_gene: TRBD1

CDR3aa: CASSEYAGVGNQPQHF
CDR3nt: TGTGCCAGCAGTGAATATGCAGGGGTAGGCAATCAGCCCCAGCATTTT
j_gene: TRBJ1-5
v_gene: TRBV2
abundance: many
d_gene: -

CDR3aa: CASSTTGTAEKLFF
CDR3nt: TGTGCCAGTAGTACCACAGGGACGGCGGAAAAACTGTTTTTT
j_gene: TRBJ1-4
v_gene: TRBV19
abundance: many
d_gene: -

CDR3aa: CASSRPGLAGRYTGELFF
CDR3nt: TGTGCCAGCTCACGGCCGGGACTAGCGGGGAGATACACCGGGGAGCTGTTTTTT
j_gene: TRBJ2-2
v_gene: TRBV10-3
abundance: -
d_gene: TRBD2

CDR3aa: CSASDDTTNYGYTF
CDR3nt: TGCAGTGCTTCGGATGACACTACTAACTATGGCTACACCTTC
j_gene: TRBJ1-2
v_gene: TRBV20-1
abundance: many
d_gene: -

CDR3aa: CAISERGQGYTF
CDR3nt: TGTGCCATCAGTGAGAGGGGACAGGGCTACACCTTC
j_gene: TRBJ1-2
v_gene: TRBV10-3
abundance: -
d_gene: TRBD1

CDR3aa: CASSIGLYYEQYF
CDR3nt: TGTGCCAGTAGTATAGGACTCTACTACGAGCAGTACTTC
j_gene: TRBJ2-7
v_gene: TRBV19
abundance: few
d_gene: -

CDR3aa: CASSQEGLSSYEQYF
CDR3nt: TGCGCCAGCAGCCAAGAGGGACTCAGCTCCTACGAGCAGTACTTC
j_gene: TRBJ2-7
v_gene: TRBV4-1
abundance: -
d_gene: -

CDR3aa: CASSFGGQETQHF
CDR3nt: TGTGCCAGCAGCTTTGGCGGCCAAGAGACCCAGCATTTT
j_gene: TRBJ1-5
v_gene: TRBV7-9
abundance: -
d_gene: -

CDR3aa: CSVVFPSIGYTF
CDR3nt: TGCAGCGTTGTTTTTCCGTCTATTGGCTACACCTTC
j_gene: TRBJ1-2
v_gene: TRBV29-1
abundance: many
d_gene: -

CDR3aa: CASSPVTGESPYEQYF
CDR3nt: TGTGCCAGCAGCCCCGTAACAGGGGAGTCGCCCTACGAGCAGTACTTC
j_gene: TRBJ2-7
v_gene: TRBV7-9
abundance: many
d_gene: TRBD1

CDR3aa: CASSGLAANQPQHF
CDR3nt: TGTGCCAGCAGCGGACTAGCGGCCAATCAGCCCCAGCATTTT
j_gene: TRBJ1-5
v_gene: TRBV6-5
abundance: -
d_gene: -

CDR3aa: CASSPNKGYQETQYF
CDR3nt: TGTGCCAGCAGCCCCAACAAGGGGTATCAAGAGACCCAGTACTTC
j_gene: TRBJ2-5
v_gene: TRBV3-1
abundance: -
d_gene: -

CDR3aa: CSARGDSGRPGEQYF
CDR3nt: TGCAGTGCTAGAGGAGATAGCGGGAGGCCGGGGGAGCAGTACTTC
j_gene: TRBJ2-7
v_gene: TRBV20-1
abundance: many
d_gene: TRBD2

CDR3aa: CATSRDRGQGGGYTF
CDR3nt: TGTGCCACCAGCAGAGATCGGGGACAGGGTGGCGGCTACACCTTC
j_gene: TRBJ1-2
v_gene: TRBV15
abundance: many
d_gene: TRBD1

CDR3aa: CASSTPTDNSPLHF
CDR3nt: TGTGCCAGCAGTACCCCGACCGATAATTCACCCCTCCACTTT
j_gene: TRBJ1-6
v_gene: TRBV12-3/TRBV12-4
abundance: few
d_gene: -

CDR3aa: CASGLGTMNTEAFF
CDR3nt: TGTGCTAGTGGTTTGGGCACCATGAACACTGAAGCTTTCTTT
j_gene: TRBJ1-1
v_gene: TRBV12-5
abundance: many
d_gene: -

CDR3aa: CASSSGLAEFTGELFF
CDR3nt: TGTGCCAGCAGTTCGGGACTAGCGGAGTTCACCGGGGAGCTGTTTTTT
j_gene: TRBJ2-2
v_gene: TRBV7-2
abundance: -
d_gene: TRBD2

CDR3aa: CASSPGQGIETQYF
CDR3nt: TGTGCCAGCAGTCCGGGACAGGGAATCGAGACCCAGTACTTC
j_gene: TRBJ2-5
v_gene: TRBV5-1
abundance: many
d_gene: TRBD1

CDR3aa: CATSRETENYGYTF
CDR3nt: TGTGCCACCAGCAGAGAGACAGAAAACTATGGCTACACCTTC
j_gene: TRBJ1-2
v_gene: TRBV15
abundance: many
d_gene: -

CDR3aa: CASSSLQGQPLAFF
CDR3nt: TGTGCCAGCAGCTCGCTCCAAGGACAGCCACTAGCTTTCTTT
j_gene: TRBJ1-1
v_gene: TRBV7-9
abundance: many
d_gene: -

CDR3aa: CASSGTSGRHYEQYF
CDR3nt: TGTGCCAGCAGTGGGACTAGCGGGCGGCACTACGAGCAGTACTTC
j_gene: TRBJ2-7
v_gene: TRBV7-9
abundance: many
d_gene: TRBD2

CDR3aa: CARSVFSGANVLTF
CDR3nt: TGTGCCCGGAGTGTCTTCTCTGGGGCCAACGTCCTGACTTTC
j_gene: TRBJ2-6
v_gene: TRBV19
abundance: -
d_gene: -

CDR3aa: CSQEFRGGYEQYF
CDR3nt: TGCAGCCAAGAGTTCAGGGGTGGTTACGAGCAGTACTTC
j_gene: TRBJ2-7
v_gene: TRBV29-1
abundance: -
d_gene: -

CDR3aa: CAGSKVEAFF
CDR3nt: TGTGCCGGCAGTAAGGTTGAAGCTTTCTTT
j_gene: TRBJ1-1
v_gene: TRBV12-3/TRBV12-4
abundance: -
d_gene: -

CDR3aa: CASSLGSGNTTYF
CDR3nt: TGTGCCAGCAGCTTAGGCTCTGGAAACACCACATATTTT
j_gene: TRBJ1-3
v_gene: TRBV7-9
abundance: many
d_gene: -

CDR3aa: CASSYSSDLRRGYTF
CDR3nt: TGTGCCAGCAGTTACTCGAGCGACCTCCGGAGGGGCTACACCTTC
j_gene: TRBJ1-2
v_gene: TRBV6-6
abundance: many
d_gene: -

CDR3aa: CASSPTSSNTGELFF
CDR3nt: TGTGCCAGCAGCCCCACTAGCTCTAACACCGGGGAGCTGTTTTTT
j_gene: TRBJ2-2
v_gene: TRBV12-5
abundance: -
d_gene: -

CDR3aa: CASRSKGGRSYEQYF
CDR3nt: TGTGCCAGCAGATCTAAGGGGGGGCGATCCTACGAGCAGTACTTC
j_gene: TRBJ2-7
v_gene: TRBV7-9
abundance: many
d_gene: -

CDR3aa: CSVAGSTYGYTF
CDR3nt: TGCAGCGTGGCGGGGAGCACCTATGGCTACACCTTC
j_gene: TRBJ1-2
v_gene: TRBV29-1
abundance: once
d_gene: -

CDR3aa: CSPGLAFAGELFF
CDR3nt: TGCAGCCCGGGACTAGCGTTTGCCGGGGAGCTGTTTTTT
j_gene: TRBJ2-2
v_gene: TRBV29-1
abundance: -
d_gene: TRBD2

CDR3aa: CASSDSRRGRSYEQYF
CDR3nt: TGTGCCAGCAGTGATTCCAGGAGGGGACGATCCTACGAGCAGTACTTC
j_gene: TRBJ2-7
v_gene: TRBV25-1
abundance: once
d_gene: -

CDR3aa: CAGSLYTGGHGNTIYF
CDR3nt: TGTGCCGGCAGCCTATACACAGGGGGCCATGGAAACACCATATATTTT
j_gene: TRBJ1-3
v_gene: TRBV11-2
abundance: -
d_gene: TRBD1

CDR3aa: CASSPDGVQAYEQYF
CDR3nt: TGCGCCAGCAGCCCGGACGGGGTCCAGGCCTACGAGCAGTACTTC
j_gene: TRBJ2-7
v_gene: TRBV5-1
abundance: -
d_gene: -

CDR3aa: CSVARTSGRRDTQYF
CDR3nt: TGCAGCGTTGCCCGGACTAGCGGGAGGAGAGATACGCAGTATTTT
j_gene: TRBJ2-3
v_gene: TRBV29-1
abundance: -
d_gene: TRBD2

CDR3aa: CSARDRTGGAEAFF
CDR3nt: TGCAGTGCTAGAGATCGAACGGGGGGCGCTGAAGCTTTCTTT
j_gene: TRBJ1-1
v_gene: TRBV20-1
abundance: many
d_gene: -

CDR3aa: CASSPVRGHSDTEAFF
CDR3nt: TGTGCCAGCAGCCCAGTCCGGGGACACTCAGACACTGAAGCTTTCTTT
j_gene: TRBJ1-1
v_gene: TRBV5-1
abundance: -
d_gene: -

CDR3aa: CASSLGGSQNQPQHF
CDR3nt: TGCGCCAGCAGCTTGGGAGGCTCACAGAATCAGCCCCAGCATTTT
j_gene: TRBJ1-5
v_gene: TRBV5-1
abundance: many
d_gene: -

CDR3aa: CASSPWGERETQYF
CDR3nt: TGTGCCAGCAGTCCCTGGGGCGAGCGGGAGACCCAGTACTTC
j_gene: TRBJ2-5
v_gene: TRBV10-3
abundance: -
d_gene: -

CDR3aa: CASSLLSGNQPQHF
CDR3nt: TGTGCCAGCAGTTTACTCAGTGGCAATCAGCCCCAGCATTTT
j_gene: TRBJ1-5
v_gene: TRBV27
abundance: many
d_gene: -

CDR3aa: CASSEGYLNEKLFF
CDR3nt: TGTGCCAGCAGTGAGGGATACCTTAATGAAAAACTGTTTTTT
j_gene: TRBJ1-4
v_gene: TRBV2
abundance: -
d_gene: -

CDR3aa: CASSLGLAGDHEQYF
CDR3nt: TGTGCCAGCAGCTTGGGACTAGCGGGAGACCACGAGCAGTACTTC
j_gene: TRBJ2-7
v_gene: TRBV7-9
abundance: -
d_gene: TRBD2

CDR3aa: CASSYGTSSNQPQHF
CDR3nt: TGTGCCAGCAGCTACGGGACAAGTAGCAATCAGCCCCAGCATTTT
j_gene: TRBJ1-5
v_gene: TRBV5-6
abundance: many
d_gene: -

CDR3aa: CASSLVGGRGQETQYF
CDR3nt: TGTGCCAGCAGTTTGGTAGGAGGGAGGGGGCAAGAGACCCAGTACTTC
j_gene: TRBJ2-5
v_gene: TRBV12-3/TRBV12-4
abundance: -
d_gene: -

CDR3aa: CSLEGASKNTEAFF
CDR3nt: TGCAGCTTAGAGGGGGCCTCTAAGAACACTGAAGCTTTCTTT
j_gene: TRBJ1-1
v_gene: TRBV29-1
abundance: -
d_gene: TRBD1

CDR3aa: CSLGGKPTYEQYF
CDR3nt: TGCAGCTTGGGAGGTAAACCTACCTACGAGCAGTACTTC
j_gene: TRBJ2-7
v_gene: TRBV29-1
abundance: -
d_gene: -

CDR3aa: CASSYRGQGKETQYF
CDR3nt: TGTGCCAGCAGCTACCGGGGACAGGGCAAGGAGACCCAGTACTTC
j_gene: TRBJ2-5
v_gene: TRBV6-6
abundance: -
d_gene: TRBD1

CDR3aa: CASSLAPGTGENQPQHF
CDR3nt: TGTGCCAGCAGCTTGGCCCCCGGGACAGGAGAAAATCAGCCCCAGCATTTT
j_gene: TRBJ1-5
v_gene: TRBV5-4
abundance: few
d_gene: TRBD1

CDR3aa: CASSIYSGTNTGELFF
CDR3nt: TGTGCCAGTAGTATCTATAGCGGCACGAACACCGGGGAGCTGTTTTTT
j_gene: TRBJ2-2
v_gene: TRBV19
abundance: few
d_gene: -

CDR3aa: CASSFGTEDYGYTF
CDR3nt: TGCGCCAGCAGCTTTGGTACAGAAGACTATGGCTACACCTTC
j_gene: TRBJ1-2
v_gene: TRBV5-1
abundance: many
d_gene: -